The 17 T cell receptor beta chains listed next were all sequenced from one sample in a study of vaccination and CD4 T cells after COVID-19. Treatment in this sample: roughly nine-day PBMC culture with coronavirus spike peptide pools or control peptides (ViraFEST assay). Scientists ran DNA taken from cultured CD4+ T cells through the Oncomine TCR Beta short-read assay for sequencing. TCRdb analysed the PCR reads with MiXCR anew, one entry per CDR3 protein. This sample has about 8,500 distinct CDR3 sequences; approximately 48% occur once, and the top ten carry around 8%. These receptors have no known antigen. Sequencing was done on a sample of CD4+ T cells from blood, cultured in vitro. These receptor sequences come from a human donor who had recovered from COVID-19.

This clonotype was seen only a few times. This sequence joins TRBV6-1 and TRBJ1-2; D gene ambiguous. CDR1 MNHNS and CDR2 SASEGT come from the germline V gene. V was clipped by 4 bases and J by 0 bases, with 6 bases between them. This CDR3 spans 13 amino acids. In nucleotides, the CDR3 is TGTGCCAGCAGTGCTTTTTCTAACTATGGCTACACCTTC. This codes for CASSAFSNYGYTF.

The CDR3 sequence is CASSAGQRSYEQYF. The CDR3 region has the DNA TGCGCCAGCAGTGCCGGACAGAGATCCTACGAGCAGTACTTC. The gene calls are TRBV10-1 and TRBJ2-7, with a possible D match to TRBD1 (6 bases). The germline V and J ends were trimmed by 4 bases and 1 base, with 11 bases remaining between them. Germline CDR1 WNHNN, CDR2 SYGVQD (reference sequence). CDR3 length: 14 residues.

The J gene is TRBJ2-7, the V gene TRBV6-2 or TRBV6-3; tentative D call: TRBD2 (7 bases). The CDR3 is 14 amino acids. Germline loops: CDR1 MNHEY, CDR2 SVGEGT. The DNA of the CDR3 is TGTGCAGCACGTCGGGGGGCTAGCTCCTACGAGCAGTACTTC. It specifies CAARRGASSYEQYF.

Judged by abundance, this clonotype is large. The J gene is TRBJ2-3, the V gene TRBV7-9, with 8 bases aligning to TRBD1. The V gene's germline CDR1 is SEHNR and CDR2 FQNEAQ (reference sequence). The CDR3 has 14 amino acids. V shed 5 bases, J shed 0 bases, and the junction held 1 base outside the gene matches. The CDR3, as DNA: TGTGCCAGCAGCGGACAGGGCAGCACAGATACGCAGTATTTT. It codes for CASSGQGSTDTQYF.

This chain joins TRBV7-2 and TRBJ2-3, with TRBD1 matching over 7 bases. The germline V gene encodes CDR1 SGHTA and CDR2 FQGNSA. The ends lost 4 bases at V and 0 bases at J; junction bases unmatched: 7. This CDR3 spans 16 amino acids. Here the CDR3 DNA reads TGTGCCAGCAGCTCTTGGACAGGCGCTAGCACAGATACGCAGTATTTT. It yields the protein CASSSWTGASTDTQYF.

This chain connects TRBV27 to TRBJ2-3; a possible D gene is TRBD1 (6 bases). V lost 5 bases and J lost 0, with 21 bases in between. Germline V gene sequence: CDR1 MNHEY, CDR2 SMNVEV (reference sequence). The CDR3 runs 18 residues. The chain's CDR3 is CASSRKYRTDLSTDTQYF. CDR3 nucleotide sequence: TGTGCCAGCAGTAGAAAATACCGGACAGATCTGAGCACAGATACGCAGTATTTT.

The chain recombines TRBV9 with TRBJ2-5, with TRBD2 matching over 7 bases. The V and J ends lost 4 bases and 1 base, in that order; junction bases with no gene match: 10. Germline loops: CDR1 SGDLS, CDR2 YYNGEE. This CDR3 contains 16 residues. CDR3 sequence (DNA): TGTGCCAGCAGCCTCGGACTAGAAAGTGTCCAAGAGACCCAGTACTTC. As protein: CASSLGLESVQETQYF.

This rearrangement joins TRBV24-1 to TRBJ1-2, with 9 bases lining up with TRBD1. The CDR3 spans 15 residues. V trimming: 4 bases; J trimming: 7 bases; junction bases outside the gene matches: 9. The V gene's germline CDR1 is KGHDR and CDR2 SFDVKD. The CDR3 DNA reads TGTGCCACCAGTGACCGAGACAGGGGGGTAGGTGGCTACACCTTC. This translates into CATSDRDRGVGGYTF.

In its sample, this clonotype was seen a few times. V usage is TRBV25-1 and J usage is TRBJ1-2, with 9 bases fitting TRBD1. Trimming at V came to 2 bases and at J to 3 bases, leaving 4 bases not matched to a gene. The CDR3 is made up of 15 amino acids. Germline lookup yields CDR1 MGHDK and CDR2 SYGVNS. The CDR3 protein is CASSEAGTGHYGYTF. The CDR3 bases are TGTGCCAGCAGTGAAGCGGGGACAGGGCACTATGGCTACACCTTC.

This clonotype was observed a handful of times. CDR3 sequence reads: CASSLSLELDTQYF. DNA for the CDR3: TGTGCCAGCAGCTTATCCCTAGAGCTAGATACGCAGTATTTT. This chain joins TRBV11-3 and TRBJ2-3; D unresolved. The CDR3 covers 14 residues. Trimming removed 2 bases at V and 5 bases at J, with 11 bases between. The germline CDR1 and CDR2 sequences are SGHNT and YENEEA.

The V and J genes are TRBV7-8 and TRBJ1-2; 10 nucleotides agree with TRBD1. Unmatched junction bases numbered 18, after V lost 2 bases and J lost 6 bases. Per the germline V gene, CDR1 is SGHVS and CDR2 is FQNEAQ. The CDR3 length is 19 residues. CDR3 protein: CASSLSGTGAGGLLDGYTF. CDR3 nucleotide sequence: TGTGCCAGCAGCTTATCCGGGACAGGGGCTGGTGGGCTATTGGATGGCTACACCTTC.

The J gene is TRBJ1-6, the V gene TRBV7-2; D remains ambiguous. Trimming cost V 0 bases and J 5 bases, with 5 bases left between them. Per germline, CDR1 SGHTA and CDR2 FQGNSA. The CDR3 totals 14 residues. The CDR3 loop reads CASSLARDNSPLHF. CDR3 coding DNA: TGTGCCAGCAGCTTAGCTAGGGATAATTCACCCCTCCACTTT.

This clonotype turned up a few times. The gene calls are TRBV7-2 and TRBJ1-5; the D gene is possibly TRBD1 (5 bases). The germline V gene encodes CDR1 SGHTA and CDR2 FQGNSA. Trimming left V 1 base short and J 6 bases short, with 19 bases between. The CDR3 covers 17 residues. The CDR3, as DNA: TGTGCCAGCAGCTTAGAGGGACGGGCAGTAGGTGCTCAGCCCCAGCATTTT. Its translation: CASSLEGRAVGAQPQHF.

This clonotype was recorded only once. The V call is TRBV10-1, the J call TRBJ2-1; D is possibly TRBD1 (6 bases). Trimming removed 4 bases at V and 8 bases at J, with 12 bases between. The germline CDR1 and CDR2 sequences are WNHNN and SYGVQD (reference sequence). The CDR3 has 13 amino acids. This chain's CDR3 is CASSGRGIYEQFF. The DNA of the CDR3 is TGCGCCAGCAGTGGAAGGGGGATCTATGAGCAGTTCTTC.

V and J are TRBV27 and TRBJ2-1; the D gene is possibly TRBD1 (6 bases). The germline gives CDR1 MNHEY, CDR2 SMNVEV (reference sequence). CDR3 length: 13 amino acids. Trimming removed 0 bases from V and 8 bases from J, with 8 bases in between. The CDR3 sequence: CASSLSRGDEQFF. The CDR3 DNA is TGTGCCAGCAGTTTATCCAGGGGCGATGAGCAGTTCTTC.

The chain couples TRBV23-1 to TRBJ1-2, with TRBD1 as a possible D gene (6 bases). TRBV23-1 is recorded as an ORF, its role being uncertain. The CDR3 totals 15 residues. The ends were cut back, 0 bases at V and 0 bases at J, with 8 bases in the middle. CDR3 sequence: CASSQSRQANYGYTF. CDR3 in DNA: TGCGCCAGCAGTCAATCGCGACAGGCTAACTATGGCTACACCTTC.

The chain joins TRBV5-8 to TRBJ2-2; TRBD1 matches 7 bases. V lost 4 bases and J lost 5; bases outside the gene matches: 5. The germline V gene encodes CDR1 SGHTS and CDR2 YDEGEE. This CDR3 has 14 amino acids. CDR3 region: CASSLRQGTGELFF. Written as DNA, the CDR3 is TGTGCCAGCAGCCTACGACAGGGAACCGGGGAGCTGTTTTTT.